What follows are 24 T cell receptor beta chains derived from one specimen sequenced in a study of T-cell memory formation after mild COVID-19. TCRdb processed the 5' RACE reads anew with MiXCR; each CDR3 protein has one entry. The profile covers about half a million distinct CDR3 sequences, with 18% appearing a single time and roughly 12% taken by the ten largest. Input material: PBMCs or a T cell subset sorted from them (not recorded which). These receptors were collected from an adult woman who had mild COVID-19 (a few samples of this study predate the infection). Cell type and time point are not known.

The chain couples TRBV30 to TRBJ2-5; 8 positions agree with TRBD1. This CDR3 contains 12 residues. V dropped 3 bases and J dropped 5; count of bases not matched to a gene: 2. Germline-derived CDR1 and CDR2 are GTSNPN and SVGIG (reference sequence). CDR3 loop: CAWRGQAETQYF. Written as DNA, the CDR3 is TGTGCCTGGAGGGGACAGGCCGAGACCCAGTACTTC.

This clonotype showed up many times. The chain links TRBV5-1 to TRBJ2-1; possible D gene TRBD1, 5 bases. Trimming cost V 4 bases and J 5 bases, with 19 bases left between them. The CDR3 is 16 residues long. Germline values: CDR1 SGHRS, CDR2 YFSETQ. CDR3 region: CASSREPGLWDNEQFF. The CDR3 region has the DNA TGCGCCAGCAGCCGTGAGCCAGGGCTCTGGGACAATGAGCAGTTCTTC.

On this clonotype: One end of the junction is discordant with germline, which a read error may explain. V is TRBV12-3 or TRBV12-4 and J is TRBJ1-1; TRBD1 is a possible D gene (5 bases). This CDR3 contains 12 residues. The CDR3 sequence is CAGRATNTEAFF. The CDR3 bases are TGTGCCGGCAGGGCTACGAACACTGAAGCTTTCTTT.

This clonotype appeared a few times. The chain recombines TRBV30 with TRBJ2-5, with 13 positions matching TRBD2. The CDR3 totals 17 residues. Germline V lookup: CDR1 GTSNPN, CDR2 SVGIG (reference sequence). V lost 1 base, J lost 7 bases, and 12 bases stayed unmatched. The CDR3 DNA follows: TGTGCCTGGAGTGGGGGACTAGCGGGGACTCAAGAGTGGACCCAGTACTTC. It yields the protein CAWSGGLAGTQEWTQYF.

A few counts support this clonotype. The chain joins TRBV12-3 or TRBV12-4 to TRBJ1-6, with D unresolved. The CDR3 runs to 14 residues. V was pared by 5 bases and J by 8 bases, with 13 bases between. CDR3 protein: CASSLWTGDSPLHF. The CDR3 region has the DNA TGTGCCAGCAGTCTCTGGACGGGAGATTCACCCCTCCACTTT.

This clonotype has a count of ten or more. This chain connects TRBV6-6 to TRBJ1-1; tentative D call: TRBD1 (6 bases). The V gene's germline CDR1 is MNHNY and CDR2 SVGAGI (reference sequence). The length of the CDR3 is 15 residues. The V end was cut by 8 bases, the J end by 6 bases, with 22 bases between. The CDR3 is CASHDGPGQMAEAFF. The CDR3 DNA is TGTGCCAGCCACGATGGACCGGGACAAATGGCTGAAGCTTTCTTT.

This clonotype was seen a few times. V and J are TRBV7-9 and TRBJ2-7, with 9 bases identical to TRBD1. Losses at the gene ends were 5 bases for V and 1 base for J; bases not matched to a gene: 12. The CDR3 is 17 amino acids. CDR1 and CDR2 from the germline V gene are SEHNR and FQNEAQ (reference sequence). In DNA form, the CDR3 reads TGTGCCAGCAGCCAAAGCACGGGGACAGGGATATCCTACGAGCAGTACTTC. Amino acid sequence: CASSQSTGTGISYEQYF.

This rearrangement joins TRBV6-2 or TRBV6-3 to TRBJ2-2; TRBD1 aligns across 9 bases. V was pared by 5 bases and J by 1 base, with 2 bases of the junction left unmatched. The length of the CDR3 is 15 residues. Germline V gene sequence: CDR1 MNHEY, CDR2 SVGEGT. CDR3 protein: CASSDRGRNTGELFF. Written as DNA, the CDR3 is TGTGCCAGCAGTGACAGGGGGAGGAACACCGGGGAGCTGTTTTTT.

This chain joins TRBV12-3 or TRBV12-4 and TRBJ1-2; D may be TRBD1 (6 bases). Trimming took off 6 bases at V and 4 bases at J, with 9 bases between the two ends. The CDR3 has 12 amino acids. The DNA for the CDR3 is TGTGCCAGCAGACGGGACACCTATGGCTACACCTTC. Translated, it gives CASRRDTYGYTF.

This clonotype was seen more than once but under ten times. The chain has TRBV25-1 and TRBJ2-1, with D possibly being TRBD1 or TRBD2 (5 bases each). Germline loops: CDR1 MGHDK, CDR2 SYGVNS. The CDR3 contains 15 residues. Between the trimmed V and J ends, which lost 7 bases and 7 bases, there was a span of 20 bases. CDR3 amino acids: CASTPDPPGQNEQFF. The CDR3 coding sequence is TGTGCCAGCACCCCTGACCCACCGGGGCAAAATGAGCAGTTCTTC.

This clonotype appeared a few times. The germline gene is not matched at one end of the junction; a read error may be the cause. J is TRBJ2-7 and V is TRBV4-1; D perhaps matches TRBD2 (6 bases). Germline V gives CDR1 MGHRA, CDR2 YSYEKL. The CDR3 runs 13 residues. Here the CDR3 DNA reads TGCGCCAGCAGCCAAGGGATGGGAGGAAGTTCGGACTTC. Residues: CASSQGMGGSSDF.

A few counts support this clonotype. This CDR3 is CATSLGQGLNEQFF. The DNA for the CDR3 is TGTGCCACCTCTCTGGGACAGGGGTTGAATGAGCAGTTCTTC. This rearrangement joins TRBV24-1 to TRBJ2-1; TRBD1 agrees at 10 bases. The CDR3 runs 14 residues. The V and J ends lost 9 bases and 7 bases, in that order; junction bases with no gene match: 8. Germline V CDR1 and CDR2: KGHDR, SFDVKD.

This clonotype has more than one count but fewer than ten. The chain combines TRBV6-5 with TRBJ1-2; D gene ambiguous. V dropped 6 bases and J dropped 4 bases, with 18 bases sitting between them. Germline loops: CDR1 MNHEY, CDR2 SVGAGI. The CDR3 is 15 amino acids. CDR3 DNA sequence: TGTGCCAGCAGACTACAATCGGACTGGCGCTATGGCTACACCTTC. Protein sequence: CASRLQSDWRYGYTF.

The rearrangement joins TRBV6-1 to TRBJ2-2, with D uncertain. The ends were cut back, 8 bases at V and 0 bases at J, with 10 bases in the middle. The CDR3 is 14 amino acids. Germline V CDR1 and CDR2: MNHNS, SASEGT. In nucleotides, the CDR3 is TGTGCCAGCGGTGGCAGCGCGAACACCGGGGAGCTGTTTTTT. It codes for CASGGSANTGELFF.

The gene calls are TRBV5-1 and TRBJ2-1; 7 bases agree with TRBD2. Germline loops: CDR1 SGHRS, CDR2 YFSETQ. V dropped 4 bases and J dropped 0; count of bases not matched to a gene: 13. This CDR3 is built from 18 residues. The CDR3 DNA follows: TGCGCCAGCAGCCCGGCGATAGCGGGTTACAACTCCTACAATGAGCAGTTCTTC. It specifies CASSPAIAGYNSYNEQFF.

J is TRBJ1-2 and V is TRBV15; D gene uncertain. The V end lost 0 bases, the J end lost 8 bases, and 13 bases lay between the germline ends. CDR3 length: 14 amino acids. Per the germline V gene, CDR1 is LNHNV and CDR2 is YYDKDF (reference sequence). CDR3 loop: CATSRDADGLGYTF. In nucleotides, the CDR3 is TGTGCCACCAGCAGAGATGCAGACGGACTGGGCTACACCTTC. Complete variable domain (other parts from reference TRBV15 and TRBJ1-2): DAMVIQNPRYQVTQFGKPVTLSCSQTLNHNVMYWYQQKSSQAPKLLFHYYDKDFNNEADTPDNFQSRRPNTSFCFLDIRSPGLGDTAMYLCATSRDADGLGYTFGSGTRLTVV.

The chain joins TRBV7-3 to TRBJ1-1; TRBD1 agrees at 10 bases. The CDR3 runs to 14 residues. Germline CDR1 reads SGHTA; CDR2 reads FQGTGA. J lost 6 bases, V lost 5 bases, and 6 bases had no gene match. CDR3 protein: CASSPDRGWPEAFF. For the CDR3, the DNA is TGTGCCAGCAGCCCGGACAGGGGGTGGCCTGAAGCTTTCTTT.

The chain carries TRBV7-6 and TRBJ1-2; tentatively, D is TRBD1 (5 bases). V was trimmed by 4 bases and J by 4 bases, leaving 13 bases between them. The CDR3 has 14 residues. Germline CDR1 reads SGHVS; CDR2 reads FNYEAQ. The CDR3 here is CASSSLGGFYGYTF. The CDR3, as DNA: TGTGCCAGCAGCTCTCTGGGGGGTTTCTATGGCTACACCTTC. The variable domain in full, completed from reference TRBV7-6 and TRBJ1-2, reads GAGVSQSPRYKVTKRGQDVALRCDPISGHVSLYWYRQALGQGPEFLTYFNYEAQQDKSGLPNDRFSAERPEGSISTLTIQRTEQRDSAMYRCASSSLGGFYGYTFGSGTRLTVV.

This clonotype appeared a few times. V usage is TRBV4-3 and J usage is TRBJ2-7, with TRBD2 matching 7 bases. The CDR3 spans 13 residues. The V segment lost 8 bases and the J segment 4 bases; nucleotides outside the gene matches: 8. Per the germline V gene, CDR1 is LGHNA and CDR2 is YSLEER. The chain's CDR3 is CASGTGEGYEQYF. The CDR3 coding sequence is TGCGCCAGCGGTACGGGGGAGGGATACGAGCAGTACTTC.

This clonotype appeared a few times. The CDR3 DNA reads TGCGCCAGCAGCCAAGGGACAGGCCCCGAGCAGTACTTC. This encodes CASSQGTGPEQYF. V usage is TRBV4-1 and J usage is TRBJ2-7; TRBD1 matches 7 bases. This CDR3 contains 13 residues. CDR1 is MGHRA, CDR2 YSYEKL, per germline. The junction had 3 bases not matched to a gene; V was cut back by 1 base and J by 6 bases.

This chain uses TRBV11-3 with TRBJ1-1; no reliable D call. Germline-derived CDR1 and CDR2 are SGHNT and YENEEA. Trimming took 1 base from V and 9 from J, leaving 12 bases between them. The CDR3 is 13 amino acids. CDR3 bases: TGTGCCAGCAGCTTAGTTTCGCAGGCCCAAGCTTTCTTT. This translates into CASSLVSQAQAFF.

This clonotype has a handful of counts. The V call is TRBV4-2, the J call TRBJ1-2; D is uncertain. The CDR3 totals 16 residues. V lost 0 bases to trimming and J lost 2 bases, with 13 bases between them. Germline lookup yields CDR1 LGHNA and CDR2 YNFKEQ. DNA of the CDR3: TGTGCCAGCAGCCAAGATCGCCGGATCCAGAACTATGGCTACACCTTC. It codes for CASSQDRRIQNYGYTF.

Many counts were recorded for this clonotype. The V and J genes are TRBV7-9 and TRBJ2-3; possibly TRBD1 for D (5 bases). V was shortened by 5 bases and J by 4 bases, with 19 bases between the two germline ends. The CDR3 has 16 residues. CDR1 and CDR2 from the germline V gene are SEHNR and FQNEAQ (reference sequence). CDR3 in DNA: TGTGCCAGCAGCCGCGGACAACAGTCGCCCGCAGATACGCAGTATTTT. It translates to CASSRGQQSPADTQYF.

This clonotype was counted a few times. This chain connects TRBV5-1 to TRBJ2-1; possible D gene TRBD2, 5 bases. The CDR3 has 14 residues. CDR1 is SGHRS and CDR2 is YFSETQ in the germline V gene. Trimming cost V 1 base and J 8 bases, with 13 bases left between them. CDR3 sequence: CASSLSPTADEQFF. The CDR3 nucleotides read TGCGCCAGCAGCTTGTCACCTACAGCGGATGAGCAGTTCTTC.